The rows below give T cell receptor beta chains drawn from one sample of a study of T cells in Graves' hyperthyroidism and ophthalmopathy. MiXCR was run by TCRdb on the multiplex PCR reads, yielding one entry per CDR3 protein. The table has more than 550,000 distinct CDR3 sequences, around 19% seen once; the top ten hold over 15%. Sequences were obtained from blood. The receptors were sampled from a woman aged 45-65 years with Graves' hyperthyroidism that later progressed to Graves' ophthalmopathy. Each CDR3 is given with its conserved first and last residue. A D gene is named only where the DNA matches it firmly. Where a row states a size, it is once, few, many or the class of an expanded clone; other rows omit it.

>NA|few|TRBV20-1|TRBJ1-2
CSAAKTDSNYGYTF
TGCAGTGCTGCAAAGACGGACAGTAACTATGGCTACACCTTC
>NA|many|TRBV7-8|TRBJ2-5
CASSLPQGLGTQYF
TGTGCCAGCAGCTTACCACAAGGCCTTGGGACCCAGTACTTC
>TRBD1|many|TRBV7-9|TRBJ2-1
CASSQRGPYNEQFF
TGTGCCAGCAGCCAAAGGGGGCCCTACAATGAGCAGTTCTTC
>NA|NA|TRBV2|TRBJ1-2
CASTNRGFYGYTF
TGTGCCAGCACCAATAGGGGGTTCTATGGCTACACCTTC
>NA|few|TRBV6-1|TRBJ2-7
CASSEMAGAPYEQYF
TGTGCCAGCAGTGAAATGGCAGGAGCCCCCTACGAGCAGTACTTC
>NA|NA|TRBV9|TRBJ1-6
CASSGEDGAPEESPLHF
TGTGCCAGCAGCGGGGAGGATGGGGCACCGGAGGAGTCACCCCTCCACTTT
>TRBD2|NA|TRBV5-4|TRBJ2-7
CASSSGGGASYEQYF
TGTGCCAGCAGCTCTGGCGGGGGGGCCTCCTACGAGCAGTACTTC
>TRBD1|many|TRBV2|TRBJ2-2
CASSSGTGTTGELFF
TGTGCCAGCAGTTCCGGGACAGGGACCACCGGGGAGCTGTTTTTT
>TRBD2|many|TRBV20-1|TRBJ2-1
CSAPHGERGGNEQFF
TGCAGTGCTCCTCACGGGGAGCGGGGGGGCAATGAGCAGTTCTTC
>NA|NA|TRBV6-2/TRBV6-3|TRBJ2-7
CASSLTGWSYEQYF
TGTGCCAGCAGCCTCACAGGGTGGTCCTACGAGCAGTACTTC
>NA|few|TRBV11-2|TRBJ2-2
CASSFRWTNTGELFF
TGTGCCAGCAGCTTCAGGTGGACGAACACCGGGGAGCTGTTTTTT
>TRBD1|NA|TRBV20-1|TRBJ2-4
CSARDRLSDRVDKNIQYF
TGCAGTGCTAGAGATCGTTTATCGGACAGGGTTGACAAAAACATTCAGTACTTC
>TRBD2|few|TRBV19|TRBJ2-1
CASSALAGGLNNEQFF
TGTGCCAGTAGTGCCTTAGCGGGGGGGCTGAACAATGAGCAGTTCTTC
>NA|NA|TRBV7-9|TRBJ2-3
CASSLAGAVDTQYF
TGTGCCAGCAGCTTAGCGGGGGCGGTAGATACGCAGTATTTT
>NA|many|TRBV6-1|TRBJ1-6
CASRRVGMNSPLHF
TGTGCCAGCAGGAGGGTCGGAATGAATTCACCCCTCCACTTT
>NA|NA|TRBV3-1|TRBJ2-6
CASSQGYSGANVLTF
TGTGCCAGCAGCCAAGGGTACTCTGGGGCCAACGTCCTGACTTTC
>NA|many|TRBV6-2/TRBV6-3|TRBJ1-5
CASSYKNQPQHF
TGTGCCAGCAGTTACAAGAATCAGCCCCAGCATTTT
>TRBD2|NA|TRBV4-2|TRBJ2-2
CASSRTSGGPTLTNTGELFF
TGTGCCAGCAGCCGGACTAGCGGGGGGCCTACACTAACGAACACCGGGGAGCTGTTTTTT
>NA|NA|TRBV29-1|TRBJ1-5
CSVTEGGSNQPQHF
TGCAGCGTGACCGAAGGGGGAAGCAATCAGCCCCAGCATTTT
>NA|many|TRBV3-1|TRBJ2-3
CASSQTGVYTDTQYF
TGTGCCAGCAGCCAAACTGGGGTCTACACAGATACGCAGTATTTT
>NA|few|TRBV5-8|TRBJ1-1
CASSLENRENTEAFF
TGTGCCAGCAGCTTGGAGAACAGGGAGAACACTGAAGCTTTCTTT
>NA|NA|TRBV6-1|TRBJ1-5
CATANQPQHF
TGTGCCACCGCAAATCAGCCCCAGCATTTT
>NA|NA|TRBV9|TRBJ2-5
CASSVEWGGGETQYF
TGTGCCAGCAGCGTAGAATGGGGTGGGGGAGAGACCCAGTACTTC
>TRBD2|few|TRBV20-1|TRBJ2-1
CSARENQAGRQFF
TGCAGTGCTAGAGAGAATCAAGCGGGGCGGCAGTTCTTC
>NA|many|TRBV20-1|TRBJ1-6
CSAREYSNSPLHF
TGCAGTGCTAGAGAGTACAGTAATTCACCCCTCCACTTT
>NA|many|TRBV7-6|TRBJ2-1
CASSFPEARSYNEQFF
TGTGCCAGCAGCTTCCCGGAGGCCCGAAGCTACAATGAGCAGTTCTTC
>TRBD2|NA|TRBV3-1|TRBJ2-1
CASRLQAGVSPYNEQFF
TGTGCCAGCAGGTTACAAGCGGGGGTGAGCCCCTACAATGAGCAGTTCTTC
>NA|NA|TRBV6-1|TRBJ1-4
CASSETTEQNEKLFF
TGTGCCAGCAGTGAGACGACAGAACAAAATGAAAAACTGTTTTTT
>NA|once|TRBV14|TRBJ2-5
CASSHSTLRETQYF
TGTGCCAGCAGCCACTCGACGTTGAGGGAGACCCAGTACTTC
>NA|many|TRBV20-1|TRBJ1-5
CSANGGSQPQHF
TGCAGTGCCAATGGGGGCAGTCAGCCCCAGCATTTT
>TRBD1|few|TRBV5-1|TRBJ1-3
CASSLRQGNSGNTIYF
TGCGCCAGCAGCTTGAGACAGGGAAACTCTGGAAACACCATATATTTT
>NA|many|TRBV7-8|TRBJ1-5
CASSSEEVQGTDSNQPQHF
TGTGCCAGCAGCTCGGAAGAGGTACAGGGTACGGATAGCAATCAGCCCCAGCATTTT
>NA|many|TRBV3-1|TRBJ1-1
CASSQADREAFF
TGTGCCAGCAGCCAGGCCGACCGTGAAGCTTTCTTT
>TRBD2|few|TRBV27|TRBJ2-5
CASSHREAASPETQYF
TGTGCCAGCAGTCACCGGGAGGCAGCTAGCCCGGAGACCCAGTACTTC
>NA|many|TRBV24-1|TRBJ2-5
CATSTSLRETQYF
TGTGCCACCAGTACGTCGTTGAGGGAGACCCAGTACTTC